These 29 T cell receptor beta chains share one sample of origin, sequenced in a study of T-cell memory formation after mild COVID-19. TCRdb re-derived calls from the 5' RACE reads in MiXCR, one entry per CDR3 protein. The sample has fewer than 700,000 distinct CDR3 sequences; about a sixth are singletons. Sequencing was performed on PBMCs or a T cell subset sorted from them (not recorded which). The receptors derive from an adult woman who had mild COVID-19 (a few samples of this study predate the infection). Cell type and time point are not known.

This chain joins TRBV24-1 and TRBJ1-1; 8 bases map to TRBD1. The CDR3 extends over 13 amino acids. CDR1 is KGHDR, CDR2 SFDVKD, per germline. Trimming removed 4 bases from V and 9 bases from J; junction bases left unmatched: 6. The CDR3 coding sequence is TGTGCCACCAGTGAGGCGGGACAGGTCAAAGCTTTCTTT. This translates into CATSEAGQVKAFF.

This clonotype was seen more than once but under ten times. V and J are TRBV6-2 or TRBV6-3 and TRBJ2-7; 13 bases agree with TRBD2. The CDR3 runs 16 residues. The germline V gene has CDR1 MNHEY and CDR2 SVGEGT. V gave up 0 bases and J gave up 12 bases; unmatched junction bases: 11. The CDR3 DNA reads TGTGCCAGCAGTTACTCCCCATGGACTAGCGGGAGAAGGGGGTACTTC. It encodes CASSYSPWTSGRRGYF.

This clonotype was found a few times. The rearrangement joins TRBV30 to TRBJ2-5, with 11 nucleotides matching TRBD2. The CDR3 totals 15 residues. The V gene's germline CDR1 is GTSNPN and CDR2 SVGIG (reference sequence). The trim removed 0 bases at V and 5 bases at J, leaving 5 bases unmatched. The CDR3 loop reads CAWSVLAGAGETQYF. CDR3 sequence (DNA): TGTGCCTGGAGTGTACTAGCGGGAGCGGGTGAGACCCAGTACTTC.

Here the CDR3 reads CATSDYGLAGLSSYNEQFF. The CDR3 bases are TGTGCCACCAGTGATTATGGACTAGCGGGCCTGAGCTCCTACAATGAGCAGTTCTTC. This chain uses TRBV24-1 with TRBJ2-1; 11 bases fit TRBD2. Trimming removed 2 bases from V and 0 bases from J; junction bases left unmatched: 8. The CDR3 covers 19 residues. CDR1 and CDR2 from the germline V gene are KGHDR and SFDVKD.

CDR3 nucleotide sequence: TGTGCCAGCAGTCCTCGTCACAACATTCAGTACTTC. This sequence encodes CASSPRHNIQYF. The gene calls are TRBV12-3 or TRBV12-4 and TRBJ2-4; D unresolved. The CDR3 is 12 amino acids. V lost 5 bases and J 7 bases, leaving 9 bases between the germline ends.

The gene calls are TRBV7-6 and TRBJ2-6, with D unclear. With 1 base removed from V and 2 bases from J, the gap between germline ends came to 15 bases. Germline V gene lookup returns CDR1 SGHVS and CDR2 FNYEAQ. The CDR3 extends over 18 amino acids. This CDR3 reads CASSLVPSGGTGANVLTF. CDR3 nucleotides: TGTGCCAGCAGCTTAGTGCCGTCAGGTGGTACTGGGGCCAACGTCCTGACTTTC.

This clonotype was seen more than once but under ten times. The chain recombines TRBV6-6 with TRBJ2-6, with D tentatively TRBD2 (5 bases). The CDR3 totals 19 residues. Germline-derived CDR1 and CDR2 are MNHNY and SVGAGI (reference sequence). Trimming stripped 0 bases from V and 0 bases from J, with 15 bases between. CDR3 nucleotide sequence: TGTGCCAGCAGTTACTCGAGGGCCGACTTTTACTCTGGGGCCAACGTCCTGACTTTC. Residues: CASSYSRADFYSGANVLTF.

Only a few counts were recorded for this clonotype. This sequence joins TRBV5-1 and TRBJ2-3; 12 bases fit TRBD2. V dropped 4 bases and J dropped 1; count of bases not matched to a gene: 7. CDR3 size: 17 residues. The germline V gene encodes CDR1 SGHRS and CDR2 YFSETQ. Written as DNA, the CDR3 is TGCGCCAGCAGCAGGGGACTAGCGGGTTACCGCACAGATACGCAGTATTTT. Protein: CASSRGLAGYRTDTQYF.

The chain uses TRBV9 and TRBJ1-2; D unclear. Germline assignment: CDR1 SGDLS and CDR2 YYNGEE. V was pared by 0 bases and J by 8 bases, with 14 bases between. This CDR3 comprises 14 residues. CDR3: CASSVVGQSGGYTF. For the CDR3, the DNA is TGTGCCAGCAGCGTAGTAGGGCAGTCGGGAGGCTACACCTTC.

This clonotype showed up just a few times. The CDR3 DNA sequence: TGCGCCAGCAGCGGCTTACCTAGCGCGAGCACAGATACGCAGTATTTT. Amino acid sequence: CASSGLPSASTDTQYF. The V and J genes are TRBV5-1 and TRBJ2-3; D may be TRBD2 (6 bases). CDR1 SGHRS and CDR2 YFSETQ come from the germline V gene. Trimming shortened V by 4 bases and J by 0 bases, and 15 bases separated the two germline ends. The CDR3 is 16 amino acids.

The V gene is TRBV7-6, the J gene TRBJ2-2, with TRBD2 identical over 9 bases. This CDR3 has 14 amino acids. The germline V gene has CDR1 SGHVS and CDR2 FNYEAQ. V was clipped by 3 bases and J by 5 bases; unmatched bases: 1. CDR3: CASSLREGTGELFF. In nucleotides, the CDR3 is TGTGCCAGCAGCTTGCGGGAGGGGACCGGGGAGCTGTTTTTT.

The chain carries TRBV4-1 and TRBJ2-3, with a weak D call TRBD2 (6 bases). Trimming removed 1 base from V and 2 bases from J, with 10 bases in between. The CDR3 consists of 15 residues. Per germline, CDR1 MGHRA and CDR2 YSYEKL. The CDR3 sequence: CASSQAGLYTDTQYF. As DNA, the CDR3 is TGCGCCAGCAGCCAAGCGGGACTCTACACAGATACGCAGTATTTT.

This clonotype was counted between two and nine times. The chain combines TRBV6-5 with TRBJ2-5; D is possibly TRBD1 (5 bases). Trimming removed 2 bases at V and 5 bases at J, with 12 bases between. Looked up from germline, CDR1 is MNHEY and CDR2 is SVGAGI. This CDR3 contains 14 residues. CDR3 nucleotide sequence: TGTGCCAGCAGTTACCGGCAGGGCAGGGAGACCCAGTACTTC. It is translated as CASSYRQGRETQYF.

CDR3 protein: CASSYSAVGYSKETQYF. CDR3 DNA: TGTGCCAGCAGTTACTCGGCGGTGGGCTACTCCAAAGAGACCCAGTACTTC. The chain combines TRBV6-5 with TRBJ2-5; D call uncertain. The length of the CDR3 is 17 residues. The germline CDR1 and CDR2 sequences are MNHEY and SVGAGI. Trimming cost V 0 bases and J 3 bases, with 17 bases left between them.

This clonotype showed up just a few times. The genes are TRBV6-2 or TRBV6-3 and TRBJ2-1, with unresolved D. V was shortened by 5 bases and J by 6 bases, with 14 bases between the two germline ends. The CDR3 contains 14 residues. Germline loops: CDR1 MNHEY, CDR2 SVGEGT. In DNA form, the CDR3 reads TGTGCCAGCAGTGGAAGGGCGGTTGGCAATGAGCAGTTCTTC. Its protein product is CASSGRAVGNEQFF.

The chain uses TRBV19 and TRBJ2-7; a weak D match, TRBD1 (6 bases). V lost 3 bases to trimming and J lost 6 bases, with 12 bases between them. The CDR3 contains 13 residues. Germline V gene lookup returns CDR1 LNHDA and CDR2 SQIVND (reference sequence). The CDR3 nucleotides read TGTGCCAGTAGTATTAAGGGACACCTCGAGCAGTACTTC. Residues: CASSIKGHLEQYF. Full variable domain (outside the CDR3, taken from reference TRBV19 and TRBJ2-7): DGGITQSPKYLFRKEGQNVTLSCEQNLNHDAMYWYRQDPGQGLRLIYYSQIVNDFQKGDIAEGYSVSREKKESFPLTVTSAQKNPTAFYLCASSIKGHLEQYFGPGTRLTVT.

This clonotype came up a few times. The chain is built from TRBV20-1 and TRBJ2-5, with no clear D. This CDR3 has 11 amino acids. Germline values: CDR1 DFQATT, CDR2 SNEGSKA (reference sequence). V dropped 7 bases and J dropped 4 bases, with 10 bases sitting between them. The CDR3 bases are TGCAGTGTACTGCCCCGAGAGACCCAGTACTTC. Its protein product is CSVLPRETQYF.

This rearrangement joins TRBV12-3 or TRBV12-4 to TRBJ2-7; 8 nucleotides agree with TRBD1. This CDR3 comprises 14 residues. Germline trimming cut 3 bases from V and 5 bases from J; bases unmatched to any gene: 6. CDR3 nucleotide sequence: TGTGCCAGCAGTTTTTCCAGGGGGCAAGACGAGCAGTACTTC. This translates into CASSFSRGQDEQYF.

V and J are TRBV5-1 and TRBJ2-2, with D possibly matching TRBD2 (7 bases). Germline CDR1 reads SGHRS; CDR2 reads YFSETQ. This CDR3 contains 17 residues. Trimming took off 0 bases at V and 4 bases at J, with 16 bases between the two ends. CDR3 residues: CASSLDSDGGPTGELFF. For the CDR3, the DNA is TGCGCCAGCAGCTTGGACTCGGACGGGGGGCCCACCGGGGAGCTGTTTTTT.

This clonotype was observed a handful of times. This chain joins TRBV18 and TRBJ1-6; possible D gene TRBD1, 6 bases. Germline V CDR1 and CDR2: KGHSH, LQKENI. CDR3 length: 17 residues. Trimming removed 3 bases from V and 10 bases from J, with 22 bases in between. This CDR3 reads CASSPWQGQIEASPLHF. CDR3 nucleotides: TGTGCCAGCTCACCTTGGCAGGGGCAAATAGAAGCCTCACCCCTCCACTTT.

V usage is TRBV7-9 and J usage is TRBJ2-6; possible D gene TRBD1, 6 bases. Looked up from germline, CDR1 is SEHNR and CDR2 is FQNEAQ (reference sequence). V was cut by 1 base and J by 0 bases, with 13 bases left in between. CDR3 length: 18 residues. CDR3 residues: CASSLDPRGLSGANVLTF. The CDR3 coding sequence is TGTGCCAGCAGCTTAGACCCCAGGGGCCTCTCTGGGGCCAACGTCCTGACTTTC.

The chain combines TRBV7-2 with TRBJ2-3; D ambiguous. Looked up from germline, CDR1 is SGHTA and CDR2 is FQGNSA. V lost 5 bases, J lost 1 base, and 16 bases lay in between. This CDR3 spans 16 amino acids. Here the CDR3 reads CASSHLWKSGTDTQYF. In DNA form, the CDR3 reads TGTGCCAGCAGCCATTTATGGAAGTCTGGCACAGATACGCAGTATTTT.

This clonotype has only a few counts. The genes are TRBV20-1 and TRBJ2-5; possibly TRBD1 for D (5 bases). Trimming stripped 3 bases from V and 2 bases from J, with 10 bases between. Germline V gene data show CDR1 as DFQATT and CDR2 as SNEGSKA (reference sequence). The CDR3 has 13 amino acids. CDR3 in amino acids: CSARLGQQETQYF. Written as DNA, the CDR3 is TGCAGTGCTAGGTTGGGGCAGCAAGAGACCCAGTACTTC.

The J gene is TRBJ2-7, the V gene TRBV13; TRBD1 matches at 7 bases. Germline V gene lookup returns CDR1 PRHDT and CDR2 FYEKMQ (reference sequence). The CDR3 is 15 amino acids. The ends lost 1 base at V and 5 bases at J; junction bases unmatched: 8. CDR3 protein: CASSLEGQEGDEQYF. CDR3 sequence (DNA): TGTGCCAGCAGCTTAGAAGGACAGGAAGGGGACGAGCAGTACTTC.

The V call is TRBV25-1, the J call TRBJ1-2, with D hard to call. CDR1 is MGHDK, CDR2 SYGVNS, per germline. The CDR3 is 12 amino acids. The V and J ends lost 8 bases and 4 bases respectively, with 11 bases between them. CDR3 sequence (DNA): TGTGCCAGCGCCGACGGAATCTATGGCTACACCTTC. It specifies CASADGIYGYTF.

This clonotype has a handful of counts. This rearrangement joins TRBV18 to TRBJ2-7; no definite D call. V dropped 1 base and J dropped 3 bases, with 16 bases sitting between them. This CDR3 has 16 residues. Germline CDR1 and CDR2: KGHSH and LQKENI. DNA for the CDR3: TGTGCCAGCTCACCACTAGCCACCGGTTCGGTCTACGAGCAGTACTTC. Protein product: CASSPLATGSVYEQYF.

V gene TRBV4-2 combines with J gene TRBJ2-2; possibly TRBD2 for D (6 bases). Germline values: CDR1 LGHNA, CDR2 YNFKEQ. Trimming stripped 0 bases from V and 7 bases from J, with 15 bases between. The CDR3 sequence is 16 residues long. CDR3 nucleotides: TGTGCCAGCAGCCAAGAAACGGGCGGGACTGACGGGGAGCTGTTTTTT. This encodes CASSQETGGTDGELFF.

This clonotype has a handful of counts. The chain uses TRBV25-1 and TRBJ2-4; TRBD1 matches 9 bases. J lost 6 bases, V lost 4 bases, and 7 bases had no gene match. The V gene's germline CDR1 is MGHDK and CDR2 SYGVNS. CDR3 length equals 15 residues. DNA for the CDR3: TGTGCCAGCAGTGGATTTTGGGGACAGGGAAACATTCAGTACTTC. Residues: CASSGFWGQGNIQYF.

This clonotype occurred a few times. This chain uses TRBV18 with TRBJ2-7; 9 bases are a match to TRBD1. Germline lookup yields CDR1 KGHSH and CDR2 LQKENI. J lost 5 bases, V lost 3 bases, and 5 bases had no gene match. The CDR3 has 14 amino acids. Written as DNA, the CDR3 is TGTGCCAGCTCACCGGGACAGGGATTTGACGAGCAGTACTTC. Translation gives CASSPGQGFDEQYF.